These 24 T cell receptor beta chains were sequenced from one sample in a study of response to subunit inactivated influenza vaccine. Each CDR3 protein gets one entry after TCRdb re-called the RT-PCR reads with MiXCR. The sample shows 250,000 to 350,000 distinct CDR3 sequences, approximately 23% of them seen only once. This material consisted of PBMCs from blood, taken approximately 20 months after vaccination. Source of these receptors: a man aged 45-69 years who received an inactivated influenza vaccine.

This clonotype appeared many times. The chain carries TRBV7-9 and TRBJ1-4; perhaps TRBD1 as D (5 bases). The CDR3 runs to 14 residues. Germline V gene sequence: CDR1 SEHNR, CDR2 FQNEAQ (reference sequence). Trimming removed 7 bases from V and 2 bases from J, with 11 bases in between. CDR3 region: CASTRAGTNEKLFF. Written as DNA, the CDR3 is TGTGCCAGCACCAGGGCCGGGACTAATGAAAAACTGTTTTTT.

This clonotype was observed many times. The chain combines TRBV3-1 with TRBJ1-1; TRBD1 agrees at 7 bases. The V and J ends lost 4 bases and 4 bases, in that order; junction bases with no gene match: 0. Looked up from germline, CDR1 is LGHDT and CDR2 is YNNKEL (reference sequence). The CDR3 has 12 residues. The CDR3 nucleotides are TGTGCCAGCAGCCGGACAGGCACTGAAGCTTTCTTT. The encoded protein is CASSRTGTEAFF.

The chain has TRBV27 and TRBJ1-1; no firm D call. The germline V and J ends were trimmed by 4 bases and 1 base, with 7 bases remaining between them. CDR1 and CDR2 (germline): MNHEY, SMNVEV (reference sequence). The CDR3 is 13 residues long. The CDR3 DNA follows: TGTGCCAGCAGTTCCAGGTGGAACACTGAAGCTTTCTTT. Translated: CASSSRWNTEAFF.

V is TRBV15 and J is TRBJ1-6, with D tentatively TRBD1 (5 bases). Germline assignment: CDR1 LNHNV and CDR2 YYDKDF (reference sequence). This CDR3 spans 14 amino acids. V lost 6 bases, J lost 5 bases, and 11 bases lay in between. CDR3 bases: TGTGCCACCAGTGGATGGGGGAATAATTCACCCCTCCACTTT. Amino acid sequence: CATSGWGNNSPLHF.

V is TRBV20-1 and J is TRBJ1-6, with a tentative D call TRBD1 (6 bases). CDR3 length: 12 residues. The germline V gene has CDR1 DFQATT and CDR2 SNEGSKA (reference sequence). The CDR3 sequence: CSPEAGDSPLHF. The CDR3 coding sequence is TGCAGCCCGGAGGCAGGGGATTCACCCCTCCACTTT.

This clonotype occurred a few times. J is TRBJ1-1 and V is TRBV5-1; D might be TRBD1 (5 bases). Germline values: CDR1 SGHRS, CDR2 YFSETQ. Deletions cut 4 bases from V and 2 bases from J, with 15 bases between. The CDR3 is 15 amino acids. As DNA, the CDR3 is TGCGCCAGCAGCACATCGGGACGGTCAAACACTGAAGCTTTCTTT. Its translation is CASSTSGRSNTEAFF.

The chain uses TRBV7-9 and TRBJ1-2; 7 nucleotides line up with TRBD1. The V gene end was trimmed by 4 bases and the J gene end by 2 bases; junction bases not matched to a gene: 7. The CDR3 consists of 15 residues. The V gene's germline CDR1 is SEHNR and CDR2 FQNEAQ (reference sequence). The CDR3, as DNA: TGTGCCAGCAGCTCTTACACGACAGGGAACTATGGCTACACCTTC. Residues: CASSSYTTGNYGYTF.

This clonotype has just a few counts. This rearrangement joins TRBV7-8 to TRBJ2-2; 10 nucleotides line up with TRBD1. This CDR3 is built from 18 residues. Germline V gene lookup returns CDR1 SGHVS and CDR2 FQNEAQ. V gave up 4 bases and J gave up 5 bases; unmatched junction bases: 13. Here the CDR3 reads CASSSRDRGSMRTGELFF. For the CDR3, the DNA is TGTGCCAGCAGCTCCCGGGACAGGGGTTCTATGAGGACCGGGGAGCTGTTTTTT.

CDR3 DNA sequence: TGTGCCAGCAGCCGAACGGACAGTTCAAACACCATATATTTT. Its protein is CASSRTDSSNTIYF. The chain combines TRBV7-2 with TRBJ1-3, with D perhaps matching TRBD1 (6 bases). This CDR3 is 14 amino acids long. Deletions cut 5 bases from V and 6 bases from J, with 14 bases between. Per germline, CDR1 SGHTA and CDR2 FQGNSA.

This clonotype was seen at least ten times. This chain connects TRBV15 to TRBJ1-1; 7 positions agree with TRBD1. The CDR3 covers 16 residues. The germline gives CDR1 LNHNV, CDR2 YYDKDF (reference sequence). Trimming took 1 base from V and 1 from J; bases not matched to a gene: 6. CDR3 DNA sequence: TGTGCCACCAGCAGAGTCCTCAGGGGGAGGAACACTGAAGCTTTCTTT. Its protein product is CATSRVLRGRNTEAFF.

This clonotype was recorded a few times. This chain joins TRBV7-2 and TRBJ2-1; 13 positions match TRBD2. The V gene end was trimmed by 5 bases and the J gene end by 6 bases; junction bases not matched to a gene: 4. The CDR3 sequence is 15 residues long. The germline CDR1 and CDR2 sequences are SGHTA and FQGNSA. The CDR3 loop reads CASSQGLAGTNEQFF. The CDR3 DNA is TGTGCCAGCAGCCAGGGACTAGCGGGGACCAATGAGCAGTTCTTC.

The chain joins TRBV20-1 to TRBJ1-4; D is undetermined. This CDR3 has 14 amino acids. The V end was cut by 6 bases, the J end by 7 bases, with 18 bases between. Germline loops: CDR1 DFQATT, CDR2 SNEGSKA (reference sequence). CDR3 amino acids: CSAERRRSGEKLFF. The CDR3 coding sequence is TGCAGTGCGGAACGACGGAGGTCGGGTGAAAAACTGTTTTTT.

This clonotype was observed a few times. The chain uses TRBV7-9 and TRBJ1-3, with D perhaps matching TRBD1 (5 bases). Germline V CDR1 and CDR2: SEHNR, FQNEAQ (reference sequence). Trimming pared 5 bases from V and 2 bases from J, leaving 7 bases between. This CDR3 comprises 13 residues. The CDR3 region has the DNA TGTGCCAGCAGCAGGGGTCCTGGAAACACCATATATTTT. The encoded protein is CASSRGPGNTIYF.

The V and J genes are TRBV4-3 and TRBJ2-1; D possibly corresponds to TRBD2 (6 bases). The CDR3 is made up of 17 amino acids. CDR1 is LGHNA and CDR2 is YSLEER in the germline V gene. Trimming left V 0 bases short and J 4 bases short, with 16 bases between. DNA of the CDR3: TGCGCCAGCAGCCAAGATTCTCGGGCGGGGTCATACAATGAGCAGTTCTTC. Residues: CASSQDSRAGSYNEQFF.

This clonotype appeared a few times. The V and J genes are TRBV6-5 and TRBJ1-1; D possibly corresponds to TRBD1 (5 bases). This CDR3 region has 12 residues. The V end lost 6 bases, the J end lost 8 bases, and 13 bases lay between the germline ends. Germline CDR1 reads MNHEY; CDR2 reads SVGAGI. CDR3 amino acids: CASRVQGREAFF. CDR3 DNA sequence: TGTGCCAGCAGAGTCCAGGGAAGGGAAGCTTTCTTT.

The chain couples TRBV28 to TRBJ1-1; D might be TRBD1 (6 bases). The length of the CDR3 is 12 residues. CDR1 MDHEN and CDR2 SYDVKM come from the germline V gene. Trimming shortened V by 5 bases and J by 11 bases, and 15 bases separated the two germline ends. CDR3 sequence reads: CASSPNRVEAFF. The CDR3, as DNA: TGTGCCAGCAGTCCCAACAGGGTGGAGGCTTTCTTT.

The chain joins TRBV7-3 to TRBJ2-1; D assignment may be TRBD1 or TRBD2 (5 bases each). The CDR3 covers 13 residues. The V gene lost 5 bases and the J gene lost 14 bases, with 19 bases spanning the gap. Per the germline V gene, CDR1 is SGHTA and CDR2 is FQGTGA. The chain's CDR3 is CASSQSDPGRKFF. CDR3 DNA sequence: TGTGCCAGCAGCCAGTCAGATCCAGGGAGAAAGTTCTTC.

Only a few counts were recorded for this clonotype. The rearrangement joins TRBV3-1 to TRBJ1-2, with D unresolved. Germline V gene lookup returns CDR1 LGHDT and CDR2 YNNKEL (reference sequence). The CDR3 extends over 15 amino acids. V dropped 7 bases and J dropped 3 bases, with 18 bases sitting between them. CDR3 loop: CASKIGRSGDYGYTF. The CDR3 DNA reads TGTGCCAGCAAAATTGGCCGATCCGGAGACTATGGCTACACCTTC.

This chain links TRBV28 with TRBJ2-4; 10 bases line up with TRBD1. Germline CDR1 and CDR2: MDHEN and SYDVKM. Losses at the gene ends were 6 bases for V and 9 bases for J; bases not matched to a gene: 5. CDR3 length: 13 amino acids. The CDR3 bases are TGTGCCAGCAGCGGACAGGGGGTCAGCATTCAGTACTTC. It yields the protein CASSGQGVSIQYF.

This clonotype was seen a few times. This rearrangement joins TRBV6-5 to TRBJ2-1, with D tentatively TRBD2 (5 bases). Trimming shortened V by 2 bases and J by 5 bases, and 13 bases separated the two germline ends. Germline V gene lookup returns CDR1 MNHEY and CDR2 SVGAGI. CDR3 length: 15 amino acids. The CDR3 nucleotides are TGTGCCAGCAGTTACCTAGCCCCAGCAAACAATGAGCAGTTCTTC. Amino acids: CASSYLAPANNEQFF.

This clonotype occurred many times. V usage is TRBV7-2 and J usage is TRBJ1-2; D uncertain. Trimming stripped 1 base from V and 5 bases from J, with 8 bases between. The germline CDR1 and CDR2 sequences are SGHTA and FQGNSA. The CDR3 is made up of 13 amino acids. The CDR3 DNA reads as TGTGCCAGCAGCTTAGGCGGACCGTATGGCTACACCTTC. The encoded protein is CASSLGGPYGYTF. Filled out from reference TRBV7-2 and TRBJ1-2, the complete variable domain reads GAGVSQSPSNKVTEKGKDVELRCDPISGHTALYWYRQSLGQGLEFLIYFQGNSAPDKSGLPSDRFSAERTGGSVSTLTIQRTQQEDSAVYLCASSLGGPYGYTFGSGTRLTVV.

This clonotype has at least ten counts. The CDR3 nucleotides are TGTGCCACCAGCAGAGATCCCGGAGGGAATCAGCCCCAGCATTTT. Translation gives CATSRDPGGNQPQHF. J is TRBJ1-5 and V is TRBV15; D not resolved. The CDR3 is 15 amino acids. CDR1 is LNHNV and CDR2 is YYDKDF in the germline V gene (reference sequence). V lost 0 bases to trimming and J lost 4 bases, with 10 bases between them.

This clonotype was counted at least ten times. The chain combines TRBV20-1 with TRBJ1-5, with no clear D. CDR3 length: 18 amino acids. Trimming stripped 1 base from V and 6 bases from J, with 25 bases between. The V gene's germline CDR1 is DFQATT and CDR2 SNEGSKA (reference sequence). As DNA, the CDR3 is TGCAGTGCTAGAGGACCTCTCCCCATGACATGGGTGACTCAGCCCCAGCATTTT. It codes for CSARGPLPMTWVTQPQHF.

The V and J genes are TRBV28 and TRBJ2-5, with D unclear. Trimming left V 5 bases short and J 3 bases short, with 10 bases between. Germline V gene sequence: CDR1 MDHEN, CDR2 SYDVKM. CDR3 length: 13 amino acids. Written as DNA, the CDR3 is TGTGCCAGCAGTCCACTTTCCAAAGAGACCCAGTACTTC. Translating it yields CASSPLSKETQYF.